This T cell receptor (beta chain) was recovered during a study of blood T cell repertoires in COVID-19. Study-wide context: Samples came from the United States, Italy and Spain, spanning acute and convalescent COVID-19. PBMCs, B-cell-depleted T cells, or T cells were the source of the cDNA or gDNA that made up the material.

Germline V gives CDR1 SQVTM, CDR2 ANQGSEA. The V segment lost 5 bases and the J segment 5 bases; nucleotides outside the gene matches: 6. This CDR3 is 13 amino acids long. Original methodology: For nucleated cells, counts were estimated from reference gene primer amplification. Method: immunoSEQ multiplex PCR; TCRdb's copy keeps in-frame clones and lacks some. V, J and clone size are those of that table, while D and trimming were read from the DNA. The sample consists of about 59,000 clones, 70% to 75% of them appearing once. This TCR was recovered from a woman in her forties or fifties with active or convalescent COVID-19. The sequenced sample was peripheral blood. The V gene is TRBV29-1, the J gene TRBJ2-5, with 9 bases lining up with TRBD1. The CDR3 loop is CSVTGTGLETQYF. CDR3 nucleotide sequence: TGCAGCGTTACAGGGACAGGGTTGGAGACCCAGTACTTC.